This TCR beta chain was profiled in a study of vaccination effects on CD4 cells after COVID-19. Looking at the study overall: Participants were given two doses of BNT162b2 or mRNA-1273 vaccine.

The table came from immunoSEQ multiplex PCR; TCRdb's copy has only in-frame clones and leaves some out. The table has tens of thousands of clones, around 78% seen once. Peptide-pool stimulation followed by sequencing identified expanded antigen-specific CD4+ clonotypes in the ViraFEST assay. Subsequent to 10 days of culture, CD4+ T cells were isolated. Having tested negative for nucleocapsid antibodies, the vaccine recipients showed no prior SARS-CoV-2 infection. Cultures used 2.1 million or so PBMC per well, around 9 IU/ml IL-2 and around 9.8 ug/ml peptides. Cultures got half-medium changes with IL-2 on days 3 and 7. Study-wide results and caveats: Marked contraction was observed in infection-induced and vaccine-induced clones late after vaccination.

In regard to this clone: The antigen is unknown.

V was pared by 3 bases and J by 2 bases, with 4 bases of the junction left unmatched. This CDR3 has 15 residues. Germline V gene lookup returns CDR1 MDHEN and CDR2 SYDVKM. The chain joins TRBV28 to TRBJ2-3; 8 nucleotides align to TRBD1. The sequence was collected from a human donor who received a COVID-19 vaccine. Sample: CD4+ T cells from PBMCs cultured with SARS-CoV-2 spike peptides, taken before COVID-19 vaccination. CDR3 sequence reads: CASSLRTGYTDTQYF. In nucleotides, the CDR3 is TGTGCCAGCAGTTTGAGGACAGGGTACACAGATACGCAGTATTTT.